This entry features one T cell receptor beta chain sequence. CDR1 is SEHNR, CDR2 FQNEAQ, per germline (reference sequence). The CDR3 consists of 13 residues. Trimming stripped 1 base from V and 5 bases from J, with 6 bases between. Repertoires were generated with immunoSEQ multiplex PCR, while TCRdb's copy carries only in-frame clones and drops some. This sample has tens of thousands of clones, with 90% found just once. This sample was included in a study of PD-L1 blockade in urothelial cancer. Overall study: Across blood samples, T cells had a median count of about 140,000.

The clonotype comes from a man in his 60s with urothelial cancer. The material sequenced was PBMCs, taken around atezolizumab (anti-PD-L1) treatment. The chain carries TRBV7-9 and TRBJ1-5; no definite D call. The CDR3 reads CASSLGTYQPQHF. The CDR3 bases are TGTGCCAGCAGCTTAGGGACTTATCAGCCCCAGCATTTT.